Following are 20 T cell receptor beta chains from one sample sequenced in a study of cytomegalovirus exposure and HLA in healthy donors. PCR used 60 Vbeta primers and 13 Jbeta primers. This table comes from immunoSEQ multiplex PCR, and its TCRdb copy is limited to in-frame clones, with some not included. Found here are about 120,000 clones, approximately 15% of them singletons; the top ten hold over 1.5%. The sequencing sample was made of PBMCs. These receptors came from a woman aged 18-35 years in good health and CMV-seronegative.

This clone was observed a handful of times. The rearrangement links TRBV5-1 to TRBJ2-1, with D tentatively TRBD1 (6 bases). Germline V gene data show CDR1 as SGHRS and CDR2 as YFSETQ. With 1 base removed from V and 0 bases from J, the gap between germline ends came to 11 bases. The CDR3 consists of 16 residues. This CDR3 reads CASSLTGGFSYNEQFF. For the CDR3, the DNA is TGCGCCAGCAGCTTGACTGGGGGCTTCTCCTACAATGAGCAGTTCTTC. Full variable domain (rest looked up from reference TRBV5-1 and TRBJ2-1): KAGVTQTPRYLIKTRGQQVTLSCSPISGHRSVSWYQQTPGQGLQFLFEYFSETQRNKGNFPGRFSGRQFSNSRSEMNVSTLELGDSALYLCASSLTGGFSYNEQFFGPGTRLTVL.

The J gene is TRBJ1-1, the V gene TRBV9; D is possibly TRBD1 (6 bases). V was cut by 5 bases and J by 4 bases, with 21 bases left in between. Per germline, CDR1 SGDLS and CDR2 YYNGEE. CDR3 size: 16 residues. The DNA of the CDR3 is TGTGCCAGCAGTCCCCAGGGATCCCAGGGGTCCACTGAAGCTTTCTTT. Encoded protein: CASSPQGSQGSTEAFF.

The chain has TRBV5-6 and TRBJ1-2; 8 bases are a match to TRBD1. V gave up 3 bases and J gave up 4 bases; unmatched junction bases: 8. The length of the CDR3 is 15 residues. CDR1 is SGHDT and CDR2 is YYEEEE in the germline V gene. CDR3 protein: CASSSRTGRGYGYTF. DNA of the CDR3: TGTGCCAGCAGCTCGAGGACAGGGCGAGGCTATGGCTACACCTTC.

The rearrangement joins TRBV7-9 to TRBJ1-1, with a weak D call TRBD1 (5 bases). Germline V lookup: CDR1 SEHNR, CDR2 FQNEAQ (reference sequence). The V end was cut by 5 bases, the J end by 3 bases, with 10 bases between. The CDR3 is 13 residues long. CDR3 in amino acids: CASSTRVDTEAFF. CDR3 sequence (DNA): TGTGCCAGCAGCACCAGGGTGGACACTGAAGCTTTCTTT. Full variable domain (missing parts from reference TRBV7-9 and TRBJ1-1): DTGVSQNPRHKITKRGQNVTFRCDPISEHNRLYWYRQTLGQGPEFLTYFQNEAQLEKSRLLSDRFSAERPKGSFSTLEIQRTEQGDSAMYLCASSTRVDTEAFFGQGTRLTVV.

The rearrangement joins TRBV6-5 to TRBJ1-4, with D unclear. Germline V gene sequence: CDR1 MNHEY, CDR2 SVGAGI. The length of the CDR3 is 14 residues. V was cut by 6 bases and J by 7 bases, with 15 bases left in between. In DNA, the CDR3 is TGTGCCAGCAGATTCCGGGTTGGCGGTGAAAAACTGTTTTTT. Its protein is CASRFRVGGEKLFF.

This clone turned up a few times. The chain couples TRBV7-2 to TRBJ1-6; D gene unclear. The CDR3 contains 14 residues. V shed 1 base and J shed 6 bases, with 7 bases lying between them. From germline, CDR1 is SGHTA and CDR2 FQGNSA. CDR3 DNA sequence: TGTGCCAGCAGCTTAGTAGAGGGTAATTCACCCCTCCACTTT. This sequence encodes CASSLVEGNSPLHF.

The chain uses TRBV14 and TRBJ1-2; D possibly corresponds to TRBD1 (5 bases). Germline CDR1 and CDR2: SGHDN and FVKESK. The CDR3 is 15 residues long. Trimming took off 0 bases at V and 4 bases at J, with 12 bases between the two ends. DNA for the CDR3: TGTGCCAGCAGCCAAGATCCGACAGTCTTCTATGGCTACACCTTC. Translating it yields CASSQDPTVFYGYTF.

This clone was seen more than once but under ten times. The chain carries TRBV5-4 and TRBJ2-3; D is possibly TRBD2 (5 bases). CDR3 size: 16 residues. Germline CDR1 reads SGHNT; CDR2 reads YYREEE (reference sequence). The germline V and J ends were trimmed by 2 bases and 1 base, with 14 bases remaining between them. The CDR3: CASSFQRGWGTDTQYF. The CDR3 DNA reads as TGTGCCAGCAGCTTCCAACGAGGGTGGGGCACAGATACGCAGTATTTT.

CDR3 nucleotide sequence: TGCGCCAGCAGCCAAGCTGGGAGTTCACCCCTCCACTTT. This gives the protein CASSQAGSSPLHF. V and J are TRBV4-3 and TRBJ1-6; D remains unclear. The CDR3 extends over 13 amino acids. V gave up 1 base and J gave up 9 bases, with 7 bases separating them. Germline-derived CDR1 and CDR2 are LGHNA and YSLEER.

The chain combines TRBV6-6 with TRBJ1-4; 10 nucleotides align to TRBD1. The junction had 7 bases not matched to a gene; V was cut back by 2 bases and J by 7 bases. CDR1 and CDR2 (germline): MNHNY, SVGAGI (reference sequence). CDR3 length equals 16 residues. DNA of the CDR3: TGTGCCAGCAGTTACCCCTTTGGACAGGGGGGTGAAAAACTGTTTTTT. This encodes CASSYPFGQGGEKLFF.

With regard to this clone: A junction boundary mismatches the germline segment, possibly from a read error. The chain is built from TRBV6-5 and TRBJ1-2; D is uncertain. The CDR3 is 13 residues long. From germline, CDR1 is MNHEY and CDR2 SVGAGI. The CDR3 coding sequence is TGTGCCAGAAGTTACCCGCGGGGCTATGGCTACACCTTC. Its protein is CARSYPRGYGYTF.

The CDR3 region has the DNA TGTGCCAGCAGCTTAGGCGGGACATCGGGAGGCTACACCTTC. This translates into CASSLGGTSGGYTF. The V and J genes are TRBV13 and TRBJ1-2; D is possibly TRBD1 (6 bases). Germline CDR1 reads PRHDT; CDR2 reads FYEKMQ (reference sequence). This CDR3 is built from 14 residues. V shed 0 bases and J shed 8 bases, with 13 bases lying between them.

This chain links TRBV28 with TRBJ1-5; D call uncertain. Germline loops: CDR1 MDHEN, CDR2 SYDVKM. V was trimmed by 4 bases and J by 2 bases, leaving 12 bases between them. CDR3 length: 15 amino acids. The CDR3 nucleotides read TGTGCCAGCAGTTCTCCGGTTAACGGCAATCAGCCCCAGCATTTT. This encodes CASSSPVNGNQPQHF.

The CDR3 DNA sequence: TGCGCCAGCAGCTTGGTCGGGACAGGGTTGGATGAGCAGTTCTTC. Its protein is CASSLVGTGLDEQFF. This chain links TRBV5-1 with TRBJ2-1; 9 bases align to TRBD1. Germline CDR1 and CDR2: SGHRS and YFSETQ. There are 15 residues in the CDR3. With V trimmed by 0 bases and J by 8 bases, 6 bases remained unmatched.

This clone was recorded a few times. The chain carries TRBV29-1 and TRBJ2-7, with D uncertain. The V end lost 4 bases, the J end lost 2 bases, and 12 bases lay between the germline ends. Germline CDR1 reads SQVTM; CDR2 reads ANQGSEA. The length of the CDR3 is 13 residues. For the CDR3, the DNA is TGCAGCGTTGCGACTCTAGTGACCTACGAGCAGTACTTC. This sequence encodes CSVATLVTYEQYF.

The chain carries TRBV18 and TRBJ1-1, with unresolved D. V shed 3 bases and J shed 7 bases, with 18 bases lying between them. The CDR3 length is 15 residues. Looked up from germline, CDR1 is KGHSH and CDR2 is LQKENI. As DNA, the CDR3 is TGTGCCAGCTCACCCACGGACGGGAGAACCGTTGAAGCTTTCTTT. Translated, it gives CASSPTDGRTVEAFF.

The genes are TRBV5-1 and TRBJ2-2, with TRBD2 identical over 8 bases. This CDR3 region has 18 residues. Looked up from germline, CDR1 is SGHRS and CDR2 is YFSETQ. V trimming: 0 bases; J trimming: 0 bases; junction bases outside the gene matches: 7. The chain's CDR3 is CASSLARAGATNTGELFF. The CDR3, as DNA: TGCGCCAGCAGCTTGGCACGAGCGGGGGCCACGAACACCGGGGAGCTGTTTTTT.

This clone was recorded a few times. The V gene is TRBV7-9, the J gene TRBJ1-3; TRBD1 aligns across 7 bases. This CDR3 spans 16 amino acids. V lost 0 bases, J lost 2 bases, and 4 bases stayed unmatched. Germline-derived CDR1 and CDR2 are SEHNR and FQNEAQ (reference sequence). The CDR3 loop is CASSLATTGPGNTIYF. DNA of the CDR3: TGTGCCAGCAGCTTAGCCACGACAGGGCCTGGAAACACCATATATTTT.

A few counts support this clone. This chain links TRBV2 with TRBJ2-1; 10 nucleotides line up with TRBD2. This CDR3 spans 15 amino acids. V shed 5 bases and J 8 bases; nucleotides not matched to a gene: 9. CDR1 and CDR2 (germline): SNHLY, FYNNEI. CDR3 loop: CASSRQGLAIDEQFF. The CDR3, as DNA: TGTGCCAGCAGTCGTCAGGGACTAGCGATCGATGAGCAGTTCTTC.

Only a few counts were recorded for this clone. This sequence joins TRBV20-1 and TRBJ2-5; D unclear. V was clipped by 6 bases and J by 4 bases, with 9 bases between them. The CDR3 contains 11 residues. The germline V gene encodes CDR1 DFQATT and CDR2 SNEGSKA (reference sequence). Here the CDR3 reads CSARLRETQYF. The CDR3 nucleotides read TGCAGTGCCCGCTTGAGAGAGACCCAGTACTTC.